The present T cell receptor beta chain was sequenced within a study of T cells in Graves' hyperthyroidism and ophthalmopathy. Study-wide background: Pretreatment peripheral blood was obtained at initial diagnosis.

CDR1 is MNHEY and CDR2 is SMNVEV in the germline V gene (reference sequence). Germline trimming cut 10 bases from V and 5 bases from J; bases unmatched to any gene: 12. The CDR3 runs to 15 residues. An approximately 10 ml volume of fresh peripheral blood provided the PBMCs. Regions amplified from RNA transcripts were the TCR beta CDR3 regions. A set of HTBI primers served as the primers for a first-round RT-PCR of the TCR CDR3. From the multiplex PCR reads, TCRdb called clonotypes with MiXCR, one entry per CDR3 protein. The sample consists of over 500,000 distinct CDR3 sequences, 12% to 15% of them appearing once. This clonotype showed up many times.

V is TRBV27 and J is TRBJ2-7; 12 positions agree with TRBD2. The TCR sequence derives from a woman between 40 and 55 years old with Graves' hyperthyroidism. The sequenced sample was blood. CDR3 DNA: TGTGCCACTCACCTAGCGGGAGGGCCCCCCGACGAGCAGTACTTC. It codes for CATHLAGGPPDEQYF.